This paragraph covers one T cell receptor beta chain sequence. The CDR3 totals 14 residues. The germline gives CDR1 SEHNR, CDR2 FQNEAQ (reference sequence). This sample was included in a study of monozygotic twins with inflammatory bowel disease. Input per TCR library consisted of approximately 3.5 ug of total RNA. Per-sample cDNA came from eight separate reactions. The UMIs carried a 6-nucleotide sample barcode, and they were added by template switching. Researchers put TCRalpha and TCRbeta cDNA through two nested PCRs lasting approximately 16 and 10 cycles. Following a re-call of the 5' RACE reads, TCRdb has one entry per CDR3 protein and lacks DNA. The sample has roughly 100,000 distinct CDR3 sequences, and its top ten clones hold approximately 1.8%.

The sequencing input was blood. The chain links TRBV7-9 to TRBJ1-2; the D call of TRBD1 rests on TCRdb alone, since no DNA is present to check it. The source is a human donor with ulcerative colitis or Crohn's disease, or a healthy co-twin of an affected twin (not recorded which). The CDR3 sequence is CASSGGTGAYGYTF.